The clone carrying this TCR beta chain has a handful of counts. What it binds is unknown. The data belong to a study of T cell responses to AZD1222 COVID-19 vaccine. General study findings and limits: The donor group comprised mostly white British people and more females; the analysis possibly underestimated clonal diversity.

This CDR3 has 11 residues. Per germline, CDR1 MNHEY and CDR2 SVGAGI. J lost 14 bases, V lost 10 bases, and 11 bases had no gene match. Produced via immunoSEQ multiplex PCR; TCRdb's table is partial and in-frame only. The sample records around 160,000 clones, about 90% being singletons. This receptor was obtained from an adult in good health. The sample was peripheral blood, taken on day 0 of AZD1222 vaccination. This chain uses TRBV6-5 with TRBJ2-1, with 7 bases identical to TRBD2. The CDR3 DNA is TGTGCCACGACTAAAAGCGGGATAGAGTTCTTC. Protein: CATTKSGIEFF.